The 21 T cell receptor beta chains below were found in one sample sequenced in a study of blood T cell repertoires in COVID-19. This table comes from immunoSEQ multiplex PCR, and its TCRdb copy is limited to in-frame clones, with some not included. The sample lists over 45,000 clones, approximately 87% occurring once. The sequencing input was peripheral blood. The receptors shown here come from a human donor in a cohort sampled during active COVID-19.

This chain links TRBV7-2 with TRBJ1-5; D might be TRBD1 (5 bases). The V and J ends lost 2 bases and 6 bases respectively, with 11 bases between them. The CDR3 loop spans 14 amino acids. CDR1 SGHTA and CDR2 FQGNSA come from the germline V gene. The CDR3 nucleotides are TGTGCCAGCAGCTTATACCAGGGTGGTCAGCCCCAGCATTTT. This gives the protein CASSLYQGGQPQHF.

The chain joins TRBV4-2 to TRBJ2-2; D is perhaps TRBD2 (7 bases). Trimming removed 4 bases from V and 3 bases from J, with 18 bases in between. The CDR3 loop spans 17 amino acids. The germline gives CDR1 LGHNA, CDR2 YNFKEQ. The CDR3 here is CASSPRGGGPHTGELFF. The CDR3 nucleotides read TGTGCCAGCAGCCCCCGGGGCGGGGGCCCCCACACCGGGGAGCTGTTTTTT.

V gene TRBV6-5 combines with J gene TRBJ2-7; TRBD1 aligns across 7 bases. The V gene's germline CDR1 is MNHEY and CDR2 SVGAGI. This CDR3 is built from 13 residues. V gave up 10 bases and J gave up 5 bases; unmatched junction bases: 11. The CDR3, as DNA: TGTGCCACATACAGGGGATCCCTAGACGAGCAGTACTTC. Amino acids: CATYRGSLDEQYF.

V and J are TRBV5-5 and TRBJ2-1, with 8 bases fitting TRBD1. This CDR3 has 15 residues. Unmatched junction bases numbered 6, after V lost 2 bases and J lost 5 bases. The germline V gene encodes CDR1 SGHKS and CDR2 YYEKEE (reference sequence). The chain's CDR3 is CASSFLDRVDNEQFF. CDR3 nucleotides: TGTGCCAGCAGCTTTTTGGACAGGGTTGACAATGAGCAGTTCTTC.

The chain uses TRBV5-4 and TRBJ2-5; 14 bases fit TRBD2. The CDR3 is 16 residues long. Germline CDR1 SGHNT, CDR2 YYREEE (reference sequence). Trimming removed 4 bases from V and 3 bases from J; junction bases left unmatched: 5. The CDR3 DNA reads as TGTGCCAGCAGCCCCGGACTAGCGGGGGGAAAAGAGACCCAGTACTTC. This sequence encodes CASSPGLAGGKETQYF.

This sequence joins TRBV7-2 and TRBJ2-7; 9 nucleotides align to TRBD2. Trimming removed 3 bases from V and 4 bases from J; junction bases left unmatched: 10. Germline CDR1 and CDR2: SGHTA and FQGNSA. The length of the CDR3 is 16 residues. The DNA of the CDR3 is TGTGCCAGCAGCTTCTCCTTCGGGCGGGGGGGGTACGAGCAGTACTTC. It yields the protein CASSFSFGRGGYEQYF.

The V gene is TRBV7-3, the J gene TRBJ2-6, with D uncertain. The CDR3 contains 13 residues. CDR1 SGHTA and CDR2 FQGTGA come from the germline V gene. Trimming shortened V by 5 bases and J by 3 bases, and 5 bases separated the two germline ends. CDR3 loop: CASSRFGANVLTF. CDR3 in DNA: TGTGCCAGCAGCCGTTTTGGGGCCAACGTCCTGACTTTC.

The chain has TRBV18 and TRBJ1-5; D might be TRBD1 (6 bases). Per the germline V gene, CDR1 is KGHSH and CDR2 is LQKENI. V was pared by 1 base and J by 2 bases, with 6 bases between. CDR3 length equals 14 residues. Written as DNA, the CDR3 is TGTGCCAGCTCACCACAGGGGGGCAATCAGCCCCAGCATTTT. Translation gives CASSPQGGNQPQHF.

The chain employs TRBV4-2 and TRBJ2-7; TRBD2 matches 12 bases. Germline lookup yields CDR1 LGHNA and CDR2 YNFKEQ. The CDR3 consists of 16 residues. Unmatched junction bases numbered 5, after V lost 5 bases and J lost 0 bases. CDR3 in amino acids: CASSGRTSGASYEQYF. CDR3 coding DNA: TGTGCCAGCAGCGGTAGGACTAGCGGGGCCTCCTACGAGCAGTACTTC.

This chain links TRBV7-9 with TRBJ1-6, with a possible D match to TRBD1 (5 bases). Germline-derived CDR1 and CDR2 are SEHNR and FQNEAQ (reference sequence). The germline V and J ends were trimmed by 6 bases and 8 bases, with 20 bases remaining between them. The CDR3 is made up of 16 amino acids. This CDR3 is CASRITRGGSDSPLHF. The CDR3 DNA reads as TGTGCCAGCAGAATCACTCGGGGGGGGTCGGATTCACCCCTCCACTTT.

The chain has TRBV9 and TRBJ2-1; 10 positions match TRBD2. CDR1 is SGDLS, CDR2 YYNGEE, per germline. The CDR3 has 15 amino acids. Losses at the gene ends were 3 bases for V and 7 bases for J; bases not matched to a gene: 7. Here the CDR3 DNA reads TGTGCCAGCAGCGCCCTTGCTAGCGGGGGAAATGAGCAGTTCTTC. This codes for CASSALASGGNEQFF.

CDR3 in DNA: TGCGCCAGCAGCTTCGGGGCTGGGGCCAACGTCCTGACTTTC. Translating it yields CASSFGAGANVLTF. The chain recombines TRBV5-1 with TRBJ2-6; D possibly corresponds to TRBD2 (5 bases). Trimming took 2 bases from V and 2 from J, leaving 5 bases between them. Germline V gene lookup returns CDR1 SGHRS and CDR2 YFSETQ. There are 14 residues in the CDR3. The full variable domain, in which reference TRBV5-1 and TRBJ2-6 provide the parts outside the CDR3, is KAGVTQTPRYLIKTRGQQVTLSCSPISGHRSVSWYQQTPGQGLQFLFEYFSETQRNKGNFPGRFSGRQFSNSRSEMNVSTLELGDSALYLCASSFGAGANVLTFGAGSRLTVL.

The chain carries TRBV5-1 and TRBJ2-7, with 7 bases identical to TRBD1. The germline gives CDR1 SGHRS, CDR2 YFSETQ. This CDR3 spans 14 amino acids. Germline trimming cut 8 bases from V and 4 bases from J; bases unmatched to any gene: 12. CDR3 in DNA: TGCGCCAGTAAAAACGGGACAGACCTTTACGAGCAGTACTTC. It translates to CASKNGTDLYEQYF.

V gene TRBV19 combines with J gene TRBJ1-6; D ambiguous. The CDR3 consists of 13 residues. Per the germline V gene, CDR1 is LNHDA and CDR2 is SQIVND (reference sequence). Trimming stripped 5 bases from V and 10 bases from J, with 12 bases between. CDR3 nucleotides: TGTGCCAGTAGTCCCTTTATTCGGTCACCCCTCCACTTT. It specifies CASSPFIRSPLHF.

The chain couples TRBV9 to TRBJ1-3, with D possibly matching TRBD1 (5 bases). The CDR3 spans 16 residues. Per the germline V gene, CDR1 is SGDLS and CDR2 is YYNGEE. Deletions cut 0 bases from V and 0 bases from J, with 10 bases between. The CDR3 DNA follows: TGTGCCAGCAGCGTAGAGGGGTTTATCTCTGGAAACACCATATATTTT. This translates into CASSVEGFISGNTIYF.

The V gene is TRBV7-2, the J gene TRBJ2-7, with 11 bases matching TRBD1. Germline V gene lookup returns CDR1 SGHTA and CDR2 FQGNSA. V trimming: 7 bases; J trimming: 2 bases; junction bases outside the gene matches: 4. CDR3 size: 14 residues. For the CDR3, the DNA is TGTGCCAGCACCCCGGGACAGGGGGCCTACGAGCAGTACTTC. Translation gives CASTPGQGAYEQYF.

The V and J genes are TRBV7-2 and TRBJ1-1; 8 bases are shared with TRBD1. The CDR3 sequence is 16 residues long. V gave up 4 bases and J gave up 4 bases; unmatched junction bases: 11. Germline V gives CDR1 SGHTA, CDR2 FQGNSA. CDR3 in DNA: TGTGCCAGCAGCTCCGGACAGGGTAGAGGAGGCACTGAAGCTTTCTTT. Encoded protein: CASSSGQGRGGTEAFF.

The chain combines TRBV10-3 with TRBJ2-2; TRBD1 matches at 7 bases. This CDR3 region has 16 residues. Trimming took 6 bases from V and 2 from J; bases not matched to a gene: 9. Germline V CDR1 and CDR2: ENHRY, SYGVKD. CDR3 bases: TGTGCCATCAGGAGGGCCGGGACAGATAACACCGGGGAGCTGTTTTTT. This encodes CAIRRAGTDNTGELFF.

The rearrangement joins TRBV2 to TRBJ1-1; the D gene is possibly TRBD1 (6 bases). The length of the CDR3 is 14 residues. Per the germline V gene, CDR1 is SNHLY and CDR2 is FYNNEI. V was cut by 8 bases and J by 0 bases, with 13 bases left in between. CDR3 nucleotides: TGTGCCAGCGGGGGCGTCAGAGTGAACACTGAAGCTTTCTTT. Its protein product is CASGGVRVNTEAFF.

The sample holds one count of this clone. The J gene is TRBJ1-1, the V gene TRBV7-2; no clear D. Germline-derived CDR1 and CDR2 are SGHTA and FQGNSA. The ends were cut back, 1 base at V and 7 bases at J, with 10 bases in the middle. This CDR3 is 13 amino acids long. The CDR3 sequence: CASSLVEQLEAFF. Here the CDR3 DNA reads TGTGCCAGCAGCTTAGTAGAACAGCTTGAAGCTTTCTTT.

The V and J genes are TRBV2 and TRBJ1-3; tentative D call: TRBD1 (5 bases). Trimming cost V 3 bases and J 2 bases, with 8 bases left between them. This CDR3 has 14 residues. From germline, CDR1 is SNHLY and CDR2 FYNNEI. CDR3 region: CASSDDRPGNTIYF. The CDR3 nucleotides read TGTGCCAGCAGTGACGACAGACCTGGAAACACCATATATTTT.